This entry describes one T cell receptor (beta chain). The data stem from a study of blood T cell repertoires in COVID-19. Turning to the study itself: Samples representing acute and convalescent COVID-19 were sourced from the United States, Italy and Spain. The cDNA or gDNA used as material had been derived from T cells, B-cell-depleted T cells, or PBMCs.

Those enrolled in Seattle joined during active infection and were followed longitudinally afterward. As processed by the authors: Amplified reference gene primers provided the basis for estimating nucleated cell counts. This table comes from immunoSEQ multiplex PCR, and its TCRdb copy is limited to in-frame clones, with some not included. That table is the source of V, J and clone size, and D and trimming were worked out from the DNA. The sample contains roughly 180,000 clones, 80% to 90% of which appear only once. Germline loops: CDR1 MDHEN, CDR2 SYDVKM. Trimming cost V 5 bases and J 3 bases, with 17 bases left between them. This CDR3 has 15 residues.

The rearrangement links TRBV28 to TRBJ2-7, with D perhaps matching TRBD2 (6 bases). The clonotype was recovered from a woman aged 80 or older with COVID-19, enrolled during active disease. What was sequenced was peripheral blood. The CDR3 loop reads CASSPQVGRNYEQYF. The CDR3 nucleotides read TGTGCCAGCAGTCCGCAGGTGGGGAGGAACTACGAGCAGTACTTC. The whole variable domain, remainder taken from reference TRBV28 and TRBJ2-7, is DVKVTQSSRYLVKRTGEKVFLECVQDMDHENMFWYRQDPGLGLRLIYFSYDVKMKEKGDIPEGYSVSREKKERFSLILESASTNQTSMYLCASSPQVGRNYEQYFGPGTRLTVT.